These T cell receptor beta chains were read from a single sample in a study of Tregs in tolerant kidney transplant recipients. Produced via immunoSEQ multiplex PCR; TCRdb's table is partial and in-frame only. Of roughly 120,000 clones detected, 92% appear once; the ten largest clones hold more than 0.45%. The sequencing sample was made of CD4+ T cells from blood. The origin of the receptors is a human donor in good health. Both conserved end residues are part of each CDR3. A D gene is named only where the DNA matches it firmly.

D gene: TRBD2; J gene: TRBJ2-6; V gene: TRBV19; CDR3 DNA: TGTGCCAGTAGTATAGGCCGGGGGGCTGGGGCCAACGTCCTGACTTTC; CDR3 protein: CASSIGRGAGANVLTF
D gene: -; J gene: TRBJ1-5; V gene: TRBV5-5; CDR3 DNA: TGTGCCAGCACCGTTCAGGGAGGACTCGATCAGCCCCAGCATTTT; CDR3 protein: CASTVQGGLDQPQHF
D gene: -; J gene: TRBJ2-5; V gene: TRBV5-5; CDR3 DNA: TGTGCCAGCAGCTTGGGACGGGGAGTAATATGGGAGACCCAGTACTTC; CDR3 protein: CASSLGRGVIWETQYF
D gene: -; J gene: TRBJ1-1; V gene: TRBV18; CDR3 DNA: TGTGCCAGCTCACCACGACAGAACACTGAAGCTTTCTTT; CDR3 protein: CASSPRQNTEAFF
D gene: -; J gene: TRBJ1-2; V gene: TRBV7-9; CDR3 DNA: TGTGCCAGCAGTCCATTCTCCGGGGTTTCTGCCTATGGCTACACCTTC; CDR3 protein: CASSPFSGVSAYGYTF
D gene: TRBD1; J gene: TRBJ2-7; V gene: TRBV19; CDR3 DNA: TGTGCCAGTAGTACCGGCGGGACAGGGGGCAACGAGCAGTACTTC; CDR3 protein: CASSTGGTGGNEQYF
D gene: TRBD1; J gene: TRBJ2-7; V gene: TRBV6-1; CDR3 DNA: TGTGCCAGCAGTGAGGACAGGAGGCTCTACGAGCAGTACTTC; CDR3 protein: CASSEDRRLYEQYF
D gene: -; J gene: TRBJ2-7; V gene: TRBV27; CDR3 DNA: TGTGCCAGCACCACCCACCAGGGGTTCTCCTACGAGCAGTACTTC; CDR3 protein: CASTTHQGFSYEQYF
D gene: -; J gene: TRBJ2-6; V gene: TRBV7-3; CDR3 DNA: TGTGCCAGCAGCTTACAACAGACAGGGGCCAACGTCCTGACTTTC; CDR3 protein: CASSLQQTGANVLTF
D gene: -; J gene: TRBJ2-7; V gene: TRBV10-3; CDR3 DNA: TGTGCCACCAGAAGCGGAAGCTCCTACGAGCAGTACTTC; CDR3 protein: CATRSGSSYEQYF
D gene: -; J gene: TRBJ2-6; V gene: TRBV9; CDR3 DNA: TGTGCCAGCAGCGTAGATCCGGGTCGGGGGTCTGGGGCCAACGTCCTGACTTTC; CDR3 protein: CASSVDPGRGSGANVLTF
D gene: -; J gene: TRBJ2-6; V gene: TRBV27; CDR3 DNA: TGTGCCAGCAGTCATAACTCTGGGGCCAACGTCCTGACTTTC; CDR3 protein: CASSHNSGANVLTF
D gene: TRBD1; J gene: TRBJ1-1; V gene: TRBV7-3; CDR3 DNA: TGTGCCAGCAGCAAGGACAGGGGGCCCACTGAAGCTTTCTTT; CDR3 protein: CASSKDRGPTEAFF
D gene: -; J gene: TRBJ1-1; V gene: TRBV7-3; CDR3 DNA: TGTGCCAGCAGCTTAAGTCGGAACACTGAAGCTTTCTTT; CDR3 protein: CASSLSRNTEAFF
D gene: TRBD1; J gene: TRBJ2-7; V gene: TRBV6-6; CDR3 DNA: TGTGCCAGCAGTGACAGGGAAAGGTCCCACTACGAGCAGTACTTC; CDR3 protein: CASSDRERSHYEQYF